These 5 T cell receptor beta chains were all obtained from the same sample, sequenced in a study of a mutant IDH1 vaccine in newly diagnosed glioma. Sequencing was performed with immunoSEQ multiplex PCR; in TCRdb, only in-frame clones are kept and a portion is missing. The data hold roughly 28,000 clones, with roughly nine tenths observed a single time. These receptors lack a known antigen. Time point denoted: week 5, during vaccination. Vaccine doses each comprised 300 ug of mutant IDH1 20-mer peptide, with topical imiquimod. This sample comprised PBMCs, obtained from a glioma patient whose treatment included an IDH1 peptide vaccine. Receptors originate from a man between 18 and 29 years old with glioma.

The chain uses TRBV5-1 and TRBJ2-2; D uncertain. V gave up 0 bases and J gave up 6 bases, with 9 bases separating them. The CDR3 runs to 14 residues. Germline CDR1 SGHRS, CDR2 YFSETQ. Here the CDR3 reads CASSLGIAAGELFF. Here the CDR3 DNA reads TGCGCCAGCAGCTTGGGCATAGCTGCCGGGGAGCTGTTTTTT.

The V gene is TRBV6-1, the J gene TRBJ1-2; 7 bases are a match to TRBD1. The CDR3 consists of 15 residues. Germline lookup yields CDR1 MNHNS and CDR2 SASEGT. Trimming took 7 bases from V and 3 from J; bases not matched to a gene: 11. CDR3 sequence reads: CASTPSLGQYYGYTF. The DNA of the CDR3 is TGTGCCAGCACCCCCTCTCTGGGACAGTACTATGGCTACACCTTC.

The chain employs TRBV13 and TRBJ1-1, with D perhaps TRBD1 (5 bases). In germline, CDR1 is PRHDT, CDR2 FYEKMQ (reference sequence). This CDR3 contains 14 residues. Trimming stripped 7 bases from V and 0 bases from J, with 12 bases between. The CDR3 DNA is TGTGCCAGCATCTCAGGGCTTATGAACACTGAAGCTTTCTTT. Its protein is CASISGLMNTEAFF.

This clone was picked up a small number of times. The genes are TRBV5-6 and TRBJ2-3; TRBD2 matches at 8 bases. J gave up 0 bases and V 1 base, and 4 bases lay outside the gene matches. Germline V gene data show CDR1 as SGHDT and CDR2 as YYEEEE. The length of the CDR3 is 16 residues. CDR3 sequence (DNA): TGTGCCAGCAGCTTGCTCGGGAGGGGTAGCACAGATACGCAGTATTTT. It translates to CASSLLGRGSTDTQYF.

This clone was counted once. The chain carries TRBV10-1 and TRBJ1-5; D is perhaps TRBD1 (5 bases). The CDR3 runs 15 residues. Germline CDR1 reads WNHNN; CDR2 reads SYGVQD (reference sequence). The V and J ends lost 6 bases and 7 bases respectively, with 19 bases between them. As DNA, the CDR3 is TGCGCCAGCAGAGTGATCGCAGGGTTGGAGCAGCCCCAGCATTTT. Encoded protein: CASRVIAGLEQPQHF.